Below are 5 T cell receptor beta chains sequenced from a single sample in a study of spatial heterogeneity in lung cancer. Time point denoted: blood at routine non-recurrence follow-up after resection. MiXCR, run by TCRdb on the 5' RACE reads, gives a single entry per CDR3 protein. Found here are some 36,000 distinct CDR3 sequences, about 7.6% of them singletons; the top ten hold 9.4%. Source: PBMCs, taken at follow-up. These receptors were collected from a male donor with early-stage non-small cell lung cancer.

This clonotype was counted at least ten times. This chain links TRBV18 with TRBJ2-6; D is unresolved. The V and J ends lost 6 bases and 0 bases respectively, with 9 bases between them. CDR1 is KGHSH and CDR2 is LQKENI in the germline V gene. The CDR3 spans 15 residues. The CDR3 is CASSTPNSGANVLTF. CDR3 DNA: TGTGCCAGCTCTACACCGAACTCTGGGGCCAACGTCCTGACTTTC. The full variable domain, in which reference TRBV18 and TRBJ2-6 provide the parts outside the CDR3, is NAGVMQNPRHLVRRRGQEARLRCSPMKGHSHVYWYRQLPEEGLKFMVYLQKENIIDESGMPKERFSAEFPKEGPSILRIQQVVRGDSAAYFCASSTPNSGANVLTFGAGSRLTVL.

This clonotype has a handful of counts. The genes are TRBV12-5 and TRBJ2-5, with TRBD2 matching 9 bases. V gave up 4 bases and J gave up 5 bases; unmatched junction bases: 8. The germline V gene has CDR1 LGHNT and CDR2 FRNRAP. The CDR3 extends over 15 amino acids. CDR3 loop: CASGSGLARVETQYF. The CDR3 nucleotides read TGTGCTAGTGGTTCCGGACTAGCGAGGGTTGAGACCCAGTACTTC.

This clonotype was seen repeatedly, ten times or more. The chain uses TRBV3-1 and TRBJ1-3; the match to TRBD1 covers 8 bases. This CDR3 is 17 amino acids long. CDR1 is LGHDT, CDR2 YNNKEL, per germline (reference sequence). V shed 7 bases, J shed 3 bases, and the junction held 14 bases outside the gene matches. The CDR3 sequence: CASTLTTGAYYGNTIYF. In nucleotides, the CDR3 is TGTGCCAGCACCTTGACGACAGGGGCCTATTATGGAAACACCATATATTTT.

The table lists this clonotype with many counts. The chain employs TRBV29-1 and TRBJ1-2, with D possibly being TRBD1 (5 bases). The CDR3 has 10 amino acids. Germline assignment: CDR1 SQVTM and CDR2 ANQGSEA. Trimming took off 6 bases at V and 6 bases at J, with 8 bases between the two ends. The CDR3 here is CSVLTDGYTF. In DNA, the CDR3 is TGCAGCGTACTGACAGATGGCTACACCTTC.

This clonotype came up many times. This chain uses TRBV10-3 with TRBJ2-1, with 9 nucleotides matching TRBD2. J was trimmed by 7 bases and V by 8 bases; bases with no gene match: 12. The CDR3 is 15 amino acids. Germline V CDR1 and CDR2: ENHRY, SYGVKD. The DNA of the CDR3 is TGTGCCATCTCTGAACTGGGCGGGGGGGCGAATGAGCAGTTCTTC. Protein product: CAISELGGGANEQFF.